This T cell receptor (beta chain) was obtained from a study of PD-1 blockade in classical Hodgkin lymphoma (dated by TCRdb to about 2020). Regarding the complete study: Nivolumab dosing was 3 mg/kg intravenously every 2 weeks, continuing until either disease progression or unacceptable toxicity. The study used CyTOF and TCR beta sequencing to define a peripheral blood immune signature of response to PD-1 blockade in classical Hodgkin lymphoma.

Interpreted using the paper, the time point label stands for: cycle 1 day 1 (C1D1), immediately before nivolumab initiation. Every trial patient had relapsed following autologous stem cell transplantation, and prior brentuximab vedotin exposure was what differed among cohorts A, B and C. The trial cohort included 55 to 65 patients with relapsed/refractory classical Hodgkin lymphoma, and each patient had a best overall response of complete response, partial response or progressive disease. In the multi-cohort phase II CheckMate 205 trial, trial patients received single-agent nivolumab. An independent review committee assessed best overall response using the 2007 International Working Group response criteria. Trial PBMCs were collected immediately before nivolumab initiation (C1D1) and during therapy at cycle 2 day 1 and cycle 4 day 1. Peripheral blood was collected in 8 mL Vacutainer Cell Preparation Tubes, from which PBMCs were isolated by centrifugation and then cryopreserved.

Concerning this clone: The specificity of this receptor is unknown. Within one base of it there is no much larger clone, and no base qualities were kept.

Taken from the germline V gene (reference sequence), the CDR1 and CDR2 loops are SGHNT and YYREEE. Counted from cysteine to phenylalanine, this CDR3 has 13 amino acids. Left in the record is the CDR3 DNA by itself, 39 bases read in frame from the first base. Between the V and J ends, shortened by 1 base and 6 bases respectively, the junction contains 7 bases. Overall results and qualifications from the work: Baseline TCR diversity was reported to be lower in newly diagnosed patients than in healthy donors, and even lower in relapsed/refractory patients. Lower diversity was seen in patients whose nivolumab began less than 1 year after ASCT, and these patients were left out of later analyses so that immune reconstitution would not confound the results. Among trial patients, those achieving complete response had baseline diversity similar to that of newly diagnosed patients, while diversity was significantly lower in partial responders and progressors. A significant rise by C4D1 was seen in CD4+ but not CD8+ TCR diversity (p=0.0027 vs p=0.16), with the rise being most apparent in complete responders (p=0.02). The study was limited to a single clinical trial cohort, and causes of repertoire differences, possibly disease activity or prior therapy, remained undefined.

The Qiagen DNeasy kit was used to extract genomic DNA from unsorted PBMCs and from the negatively selected CD4+ and CD8+ fractions. Using primers that anneal to V and J segments, immunoSEQ multiplex PCR amplified the TCR beta CDR3 regions. Amplification bias was minimized using a synthetic immune receptor repertoire, and residual bias was removed computationally after sequencing. The study's own analysis went as follows. Custom Python scripts were used to quantify repertoire diversity as the Shannon entropy index. Unsorted, CD4+ and CD8+ repertoires were analyzed separately, except for combined analyses in which CD4+ and CD8+ sequences were merged in silico. Clonal expansion was defined as a frequency increase of at least 2-fold after treatment compared with C1D1, and clones undetected at baseline were assigned a pseudocount of 0.5. Clones with 0 or 1 copy at C1D1 were classified as singleton clones, and clones with 2 or more copies were classified as non-singleton clones. Clones expanded in unsorted samples were assigned a CD4+, CD8+ or unknown annotation through matching of protein sequences in sorted samples from the same patient. Diversity changes from C1D1 to C4D1 were tested in paired samples using Wilcoxon tests. In its TCRdb copy, this immuneACCESS table keeps in-frame sequences only and misses some clones. Where compared with another copy, unresolved V genes explain less than half of these, and the others have no known cause. The V and J calls and the clone size are those of that table, but D and trimming were determined from the DNA. The sample contains over 35,000 clones, 60% to 85% of them found a single time. The ten largest clones add up to approximately 11% of the sample.

Sequencing was performed on peripheral blood mononuclear cells (PBMCs), taken at baseline. The source of this sequence is a human donor with classical Hodgkin lymphoma. The chain joins TRBV5-4 to TRBJ2-2; TRBD2 is possibly the D segment (6 matching bases). The DNA sequence follows: TGTGCCAGCAGCTTGCGGGGGTCCGGGGAGCTGTTTTTT. This is translated as CASSLRGSGELFF.